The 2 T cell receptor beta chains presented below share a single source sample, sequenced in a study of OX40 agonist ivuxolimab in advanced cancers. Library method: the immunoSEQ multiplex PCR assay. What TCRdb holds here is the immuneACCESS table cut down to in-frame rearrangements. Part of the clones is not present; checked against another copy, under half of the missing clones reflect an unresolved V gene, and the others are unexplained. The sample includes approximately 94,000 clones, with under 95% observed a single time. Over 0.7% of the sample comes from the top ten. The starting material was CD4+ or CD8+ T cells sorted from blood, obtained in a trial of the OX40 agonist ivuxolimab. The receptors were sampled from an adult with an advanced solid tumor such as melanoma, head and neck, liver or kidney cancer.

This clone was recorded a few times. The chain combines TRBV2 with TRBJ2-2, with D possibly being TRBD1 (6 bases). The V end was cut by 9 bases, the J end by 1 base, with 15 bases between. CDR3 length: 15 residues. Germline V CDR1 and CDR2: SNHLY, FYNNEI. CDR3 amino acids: CASRFDRRNTGELFF. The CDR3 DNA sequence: TGTGCCAGTAGGTTCGACAGGAGGAACACCGGGGAGCTGTTTTTT. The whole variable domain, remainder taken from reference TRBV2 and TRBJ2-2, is EPEVTQTPSHQVTQMGQEVILRCVPISNHLYFYWYRQILGQKVEFLVSFYNNEISEKSEIFDDQFSVERPDGSNFTLKIRSTKLEDSAMYFCASRFDRRNTGELFFGEGSRLTVL.

CDR3 DNA: TGCAGCGTGGCTCTAACCGGGAGCCAGTACTTC. Translating gives CSVALTGSQYF. The rearrangement joins TRBV29-1 to TRBJ2-5; D possibly corresponds to TRBD2 (6 bases). The CDR3 has 11 amino acids. Trimming stripped 6 bases from V and 10 bases from J, with 15 bases between. Germline CDR1 is SQVTM and CDR2 is ANQGSEA.